The rows below give T cell receptor beta chains drawn from one sample of a study of blood T cell repertoires in COVID-19. Method: immunoSEQ multiplex PCR; TCRdb's copy keeps in-frame clones and lacks some. Here the sample spans approximately 280,000 clones, roughly nine tenths being singletons. The sample comprised PBMCs or T cells enriched from blood (not recorded which). The source of these receptors is a woman under 30 who had recovered from COVID-19. Both conserved end residues are part of each CDR3. The D gene is left open where the match is weak. Clone size is shown for a subset of rows, as once, few, many or a class of expanded clone.

d_gene: TRBD2; abundance: NA; j_gene: TRBJ2-3; v_gene: TRBV7-6; CDR3aa: CASSWGTSGYTDTQYF; CDR3nt: TGTGCCAGCAGCTGGGGGACTAGCGGGTACACAGATACGCAGTATTTT
d_gene: NA; abundance: NA; j_gene: TRBJ1-5; v_gene: TRBV18; CDR3aa: CASSRTGHPYQPQHF; CDR3nt: TGTGCCAGCTCACGGACGGGACACCCTTATCAGCCCCAGCATTTT
d_gene: TRBD1; abundance: NA; j_gene: TRBJ2-2; v_gene: TRBV6-5; CDR3aa: CASTSERGLNGELFF; CDR3nt: TGTGCCAGCACTTCAGAGAGGGGGCTTAACGGGGAGCTGTTTTTT
d_gene: NA; abundance: NA; j_gene: TRBJ2-1; v_gene: TRBV7-2; CDR3aa: CASSIRTAFSYNEQFF; CDR3nt: TGTGCCAGCAGCATTAGGACAGCGTTCTCCTACAATGAGCAGTTCTTC
d_gene: NA; abundance: NA; j_gene: TRBJ2-3; v_gene: TRBV14; CDR3aa: CASSQDQVGLSTDTQYF; CDR3nt: TGTGCCAGCAGCCAAGATCAGGTGGGCCTAAGCACAGATACGCAGTATTTT
d_gene: TRBD1; abundance: NA; j_gene: TRBJ2-3; v_gene: TRBV30; CDR3aa: CAWSARDRSTDTQYF; CDR3nt: TGTGCCTGGAGTGCCCGGGACAGAAGCACAGATACGCAGTATTTT
d_gene: NA; abundance: NA; j_gene: TRBJ1-4; v_gene: TRBV30; CDR3aa: CAWSGVSGKLFF; CDR3nt: TGTGCCTGGAGTGGGGTCAGCGGAAAACTGTTTTTT
d_gene: TRBD2; abundance: once; j_gene: TRBJ2-3; v_gene: TRBV19; CDR3aa: CASSIDLGLAGYLTDTQYF; CDR3nt: TGTGCCAGTAGTATAGATCTAGGACTAGCGGGATACCTAACAGATACGCAGTATTTT
d_gene: TRBD2; abundance: NA; j_gene: TRBJ2-3; v_gene: TRBV10-2; CDR3aa: CASRGPRSGGAGDTQYF; CDR3nt: TGCGCCAGCAGAGGTCCCCGCAGCGGGGGGGCCGGAGATACGCAGTATTTT
d_gene: NA; abundance: NA; j_gene: TRBJ1-1; v_gene: TRBV11-2; CDR3aa: CASSPVNTEAFF; CDR3nt: TGTGCCAGCAGCCCGGTGAACACTGAAGCTTTCTTT
d_gene: NA; abundance: NA; j_gene: TRBJ2-3; v_gene: TRBV5-4; CDR3aa: CASTLGGGRTDTQYF; CDR3nt: TGTGCCAGCACTCTGGGGGGGGGCCGAACAGATACGCAGTATTTT
d_gene: NA; abundance: NA; j_gene: TRBJ2-7; v_gene: TRBV7-9; CDR3aa: CASSLAFVGRSEQYF; CDR3nt: TGTGCCAGCAGCTTAGCCTTCGTGGGGAGGTCCGAGCAGTACTTC
d_gene: NA; abundance: NA; j_gene: TRBJ2-3; v_gene: TRBV6-5; CDR3aa: CASRLTGASTDTQYF; CDR3nt: TGTGCCAGCAGATTGACGGGAGCTAGCACAGATACGCAGTATTTT
d_gene: TRBD1; abundance: NA; j_gene: TRBJ1-2; v_gene: TRBV5-1; CDR3aa: CASSPGQGGGYTF; CDR3nt: TGCGCCAGCAGCCCGGGACAGGGTGGAGGCTACACCTTC
d_gene: TRBD1; abundance: once; j_gene: TRBJ2-7; v_gene: TRBV7-6; CDR3aa: CASSLSSTGGYYEQYF; CDR3nt: TGTGCCAGCAGCTTGTCTTCGACAGGGGGTTACTACGAGCAGTACTTC
d_gene: TRBD1; abundance: NA; j_gene: TRBJ1-2; v_gene: TRBV28; CDR3aa: CASSAQGIYGYTF; CDR3nt: TGTGCCAGCAGTGCACAGGGGATCTATGGCTACACCTTC
d_gene: NA; abundance: NA; j_gene: TRBJ2-5; v_gene: TRBV13; CDR3aa: CASSFGGGDETQYF; CDR3nt: TGTGCCAGCAGCTTTGGAGGGGGGGATGAGACCCAGTACTTC
d_gene: TRBD1; abundance: few; j_gene: TRBJ1-2; v_gene: TRBV5-1; CDR3aa: CASSLDPRTGDGYTF; CDR3nt: TGCGCCAGCAGCTTGGATCCTAGGACAGGGGACGGCTACACCTTC
d_gene: TRBD1; abundance: NA; j_gene: TRBJ1-2; v_gene: TRBV29-1; CDR3aa: CSVLTRDRGLGGYTF; CDR3nt: TGCAGCGTTCTAACACGGGACAGGGGGCTTGGAGGCTACACCTTC
d_gene: NA; abundance: NA; j_gene: TRBJ1-6; v_gene: TRBV7-2; CDR3aa: CASSLAPTGWANSPLHF; CDR3nt: TGTGCCAGCAGCTTAGCGCCGACAGGTTGGGCGAATTCACCCCTCCACTTT
d_gene: NA; abundance: NA; j_gene: TRBJ1-2; v_gene: TRBV3-1/TRBV3-2; CDR3aa: CASRRTVTGDGYTF; CDR3nt: TGTGCCAGCAGGCGGACCGTGACGGGGGATGGCTACACCTTC
d_gene: TRBD1; abundance: NA; j_gene: TRBJ1-2; v_gene: TRBV11-2; CDR3aa: CASRKPRGHWRGYTF; CDR3nt: TGTGCCAGCAGGAAACCCAGGGGGCATTGGAGGGGCTACACCTTC
d_gene: TRBD2; abundance: once; j_gene: TRBJ2-7; v_gene: TRBV7-2; CDR3aa: CASSFPEGGGEQYF; CDR3nt: TGTGCCAGCAGCTTCCCTGAGGGCGGGGGCGAGCAGTACTTC
d_gene: NA; abundance: NA; j_gene: TRBJ1-2; v_gene: TRBV6-5; CDR3aa: CASSYGGNYGYTF; CDR3nt: TGTGCCAGCAGTTACGGCGGAAACTATGGCTACACCTTC
d_gene: TRBD1; abundance: NA; j_gene: TRBJ2-7; v_gene: TRBV29-1; CDR3aa: CSVGETEGAYYEQYF; CDR3nt: TGCAGCGTTGGAGAGACCGAGGGGGCCTACTACGAGCAGTACTTC
d_gene: TRBD1; abundance: NA; j_gene: TRBJ1-6; v_gene: TRBV18; CDR3aa: CASSRTGENSPLHF; CDR3nt: TGTGCCAGCTCACGAACAGGGGAGAATTCACCCCTCCACTTT
d_gene: TRBD1; abundance: NA; j_gene: TRBJ1-2; v_gene: TRBV29-1; CDR3aa: CSGTGGDYGYTF; CDR3nt: TGCAGCGGGACAGGGGGCGACTATGGCTACACCTTC
d_gene: NA; abundance: NA; j_gene: TRBJ2-7; v_gene: TRBV7-2; CDR3aa: CASSFVAKSSYEQYF; CDR3nt: TGTGCCAGCAGCTTTGTAGCGAAGAGCTCCTACGAGCAGTACTTC
d_gene: TRBD2; abundance: NA; j_gene: TRBJ2-1; v_gene: TRBV24-1; CDR3aa: CATSDLSLAGGYNEQFF; CDR3nt: TGTGCCACCAGTGATTTGTCTCTAGCGGGAGGGTACAATGAGCAGTTCTTC
d_gene: TRBD1; abundance: NA; j_gene: TRBJ2-5; v_gene: TRBV5-1; CDR3aa: CASSHRGRRTQETQYF; CDR3nt: TGCGCCAGCAGCCACAGGGGCAGGCGTACTCAAGAGACCCAGTACTTC
d_gene: NA; abundance: NA; j_gene: TRBJ2-5; v_gene: TRBV6-1; CDR3aa: CASSDDSRETQYF; CDR3nt: TGTGCCAGCAGTGACGACAGCCGAGAGACCCAGTACTTC
d_gene: NA; abundance: NA; j_gene: TRBJ1-2; v_gene: TRBV29-1; CDR3aa: CSVSLDRSYGYTF; CDR3nt: TGCAGCGTTTCCCTCGACAGGAGCTATGGCTACACCTTC
d_gene: TRBD2; abundance: NA; j_gene: TRBJ2-7; v_gene: TRBV28; CDR3aa: CASSRDLAGGAEQYF; CDR3nt: TGTGCCAGCAGTCGAGATCTAGCGGGAGGCGCCGAGCAGTACTTC
d_gene: TRBD2; abundance: NA; j_gene: TRBJ2-7; v_gene: TRBV7-7; CDR3aa: CASSWERGIPTEQYF; CDR3nt: TGTGCCAGCAGCTGGGAGCGGGGGATACCTACGGAGCAGTACTTC
d_gene: TRBD1; abundance: NA; j_gene: TRBJ1-1; v_gene: TRBV3-1/TRBV3-2; CDR3aa: CASSQGDRVNTEAFF; CDR3nt: TGTGCCAGCAGCCAAGGGGACAGGGTGAACACTGAAGCTTTCTTT
d_gene: TRBD2; abundance: NA; j_gene: TRBJ2-1; v_gene: TRBV20-1; CDR3aa: CSASKSFGGSSYNEQFF; CDR3nt: TGCAGTGCTAGTAAGTCCTTCGGGGGGAGCTCCTACAATGAGCAGTTCTTC
d_gene: NA; abundance: once; j_gene: TRBJ1-1; v_gene: TRBV5-1; CDR3aa: CASSLVTAKSTEAFF; CDR3nt: TGCGCCAGCAGCTTGGTGACAGCGAAATCCACTGAAGCTTTCTTT
d_gene: TRBD2; abundance: NA; j_gene: TRBJ2-1; v_gene: TRBV10-2; CDR3aa: CASSEPPGTSGPEKYNEQFF; CDR3nt: TGCGCCAGCAGTGAGCCCCCCGGGACTAGCGGACCGGAGAAGTACAATGAGCAGTTCTTC
d_gene: TRBD2; abundance: NA; j_gene: TRBJ2-7; v_gene: TRBV19; CDR3aa: CASSRTSGTPYEQYF; CDR3nt: TGTGCCAGTAGTAGGACTAGCGGGACTCCGTACGAGCAGTACTTC
d_gene: TRBD2; abundance: NA; j_gene: TRBJ2-3; v_gene: TRBV3-1/TRBV3-2; CDR3aa: CASSQGRGGTDTQYF; CDR3nt: TGTGCCAGCAGCCAAGGGCGGGGGGGCACAGATACGCAGTATTTT
d_gene: TRBD2; abundance: NA; j_gene: TRBJ2-3; v_gene: TRBV4-3; CDR3aa: CASSQDRGGGARDTQYF; CDR3nt: TGCGCCAGCAGCCAAGATCGGGGCGGGGGGGCACGAGATACGCAGTATTTT
d_gene: TRBD1; abundance: few; j_gene: TRBJ1-4; v_gene: TRBV4-3; CDR3aa: CASSPRQGNSEKLFF; CDR3nt: TGCGCCAGCAGCCCACGACAGGGGAATAGTGAAAAACTGTTTTTT
d_gene: NA; abundance: NA; j_gene: TRBJ2-1; v_gene: TRBV11-3; CDR3aa: CASSLVLGGEQFF; CDR3nt: TGTGCCAGCAGCTTAGTGCTGGGAGGTGAGCAGTTCTTC
d_gene: NA; abundance: few; j_gene: TRBJ2-3; v_gene: TRBV7-2; CDR3aa: CASSLSRGTDTQYF; CDR3nt: TGTGCCAGCAGCTTAAGCAGGGGCACAGATACGCAGTATTTT
d_gene: TRBD1; abundance: once; j_gene: TRBJ2-5; v_gene: TRBV5-6; CDR3aa: CASSQLDRAPSETQYF; CDR3nt: TGTGCCAGCAGCCAACTGGACAGGGCTCCCTCCGAGACCCAGTACTTC
d_gene: NA; abundance: NA; j_gene: TRBJ1-4; v_gene: TRBV7-9; CDR3aa: CASSSRTALNEKLFF; CDR3nt: TGTGCCAGCAGCTCCCGGACAGCCCTTAATGAAAAACTGTTTTTT
d_gene: NA; abundance: NA; j_gene: TRBJ1-6; v_gene: TRBV9; CDR3aa: CASSVRDIGSPLHF; CDR3nt: TGTGCCAGCAGCGTCCGGGACATAGGGTCACCCCTCCACTTT
d_gene: NA; abundance: NA; j_gene: TRBJ1-4; v_gene: TRBV2; CDR3aa: CASSVGQNILHEKLFF; CDR3nt: TGTGCCAGCAGTGTGGGGCAGAACATACTGCATGAAAAACTGTTTTTT
d_gene: TRBD2; abundance: NA; j_gene: TRBJ2-1; v_gene: TRBV29-1; CDR3aa: CSVRWGGDSNEQFF; CDR3nt: TGCAGCGTCCGTTGGGGGGGTGACAGTAATGAGCAGTTCTTC
d_gene: TRBD1; abundance: NA; j_gene: TRBJ1-6; v_gene: TRBV7-9; CDR3aa: CASSIGTGGDSPLHF; CDR3nt: TGTGCCAGCAGCATAGGGACAGGGGGAGATTCACCCCTCCACTTT
d_gene: NA; abundance: NA; j_gene: TRBJ2-1; v_gene: TRBV5-6; CDR3aa: CASSFWAVTGRSYNEQFF; CDR3nt: TGTGCCAGCAGCTTTTGGGCTGTTACAGGAAGATCCTACAATGAGCAGTTCTTC
d_gene: NA; abundance: NA; j_gene: TRBJ2-3; v_gene: TRBV3-1/TRBV3-2; CDR3aa: CASSQVSPSTTDTQYF; CDR3nt: TGTGCCAGCAGCCAAGTTTCGCCTAGTACCACAGATACGCAGTATTTT
d_gene: NA; abundance: NA; j_gene: TRBJ2-7; v_gene: TRBV5-1; CDR3aa: CASSLAGQYEQYF; CDR3nt: TGCGCCAGCAGCTTGGCAGGACAGTACGAGCAGTACTTC